The present T cell receptor beta chain was sequenced within a study of OX40 agonist ivuxolimab in advanced cancers. Whole-study context: Dose-escalation cases comprised hepatocellular carcinoma, melanoma, renal cell or head and neck cancer.

TCRdb's copy holds only in-frame clones and misses some; the assay was immunoSEQ multiplex PCR. The table shows tens of thousands of clones, with around 83% occurring only once. Germline CDR1 SGHTA, CDR2 FQGNSA. Trimming removed 8 bases from V and 3 bases from J, with 13 bases in between. This CDR3 contains 13 residues. Study findings and constraints: Compared with others, partial responders at 0.1-3.0 mg/kg displayed clonal expansion among the lowest. CD8+ T cells (on average) carried more expanded clones than CD4+ T cells. Clonal expansion was seen in CD4+ and CD8+ blood T cells by week 6 at 0.1 to 3.0 mg/kg.

On this clone: Antigen specificity is unknown.

This sequence originates from an adult with an advanced solid tumor such as melanoma, head and neck, liver or kidney cancer. The specimen comprised CD4+ or CD8+ T cells sorted from blood, sampled in a trial of the OX40 agonist ivuxolimab. The chain uses TRBV7-2 and TRBJ1-1; D not certain. CDR3 region: CASLVQFYTEAFF. The CDR3, as DNA: TGTGCCAGCCTCGTACAGTTTTACACTGAAGCTTTCTTT.